Below are 5 T cell receptor beta chains sequenced from a single sample in a study of regulatory T cells in long-lasting Graves disease. Library construction for TCR beta used iRepertoire HTBI primers and Arm-PCR of CDR3 regions. A single record per CDR3 protein comes from TCRdb applying MiXCR to the multiplex PCR reads. The data contain about 420,000 distinct CDR3 sequences, roughly 15% of them singletons. Described time point: newly diagnosed GD, antithyroid drugs for less than 3 months. RNA isolated from PBMCs was used to make the TCR library. The sample was also linked to a second study, of T cells in Graves' hyperthyroidism and ophthalmopathy.

The sequences come from peripheral blood mononuclear cells (PBMCs), collected at new diagnosis, from a patient treated with antithyroid drugs. The source is a woman younger than 35 with Graves disease.

This chain joins TRBV28 and TRBJ1-1; D unclear. CDR1 and CDR2 from the germline V gene are MDHEN and SYDVKM. This CDR3 region has 14 residues. V was clipped by 3 bases and J by 5 bases, with 13 bases between them. CDR3 sequence reads: CASSFGDLITEAFF. The CDR3 region has the DNA TGTGCCAGCAGTTTTGGGGATTTGATAACTGAAGCTTTCTTT.

V and J are TRBV12-3 or TRBV12-4 and TRBJ2-7; TRBD2 aligns across 9 bases. The trim removed 2 bases at V and 6 bases at J, leaving 5 bases unmatched. The CDR3 is made up of 14 amino acids. CDR3 amino acids: CASSLSLAGSEQYF. CDR3 nucleotides: TGTGCCAGCAGTTTATCACTAGCGGGTAGCGAGCAGTACTTC.

With respect to this clonotype: A read error may explain this, as a much larger clone is one base away. The V gene is TRBV28, the J gene TRBJ2-2; 14 nucleotides line up with TRBD2. This CDR3 is built from 18 residues. V lost 4 bases and J lost 6; bases outside the gene matches: 10. CDR1 is MDHEN and CDR2 is SYDVKM in the germline V gene. CDR3 sequence reads: CASSSLRTSGRWPGELFF. In DNA form, the CDR3 reads TGTGCCAGCAGTTCTCTCCGGACTAGCGGGAGGTGGCCCGGGGAGCTGTTTTTT.

This clonotype was detected only a few times. The genes are TRBV29-1 and TRBJ1-1; D unclear. V lost 4 bases to trimming and J lost 2 bases, with 11 bases between them. There are 13 residues in the CDR3. From germline, CDR1 is SQVTM and CDR2 ANQGSEA. The CDR3: CSVGARGNTEAFF. The DNA of the CDR3 is TGCAGCGTTGGGGCCCGAGGAAACACTGAAGCTTTCTTT.

In this sample, this clonotype turned up a few times. The chain joins TRBV20-1 to TRBJ2-3; 7 nucleotides align to TRBD2. The length of the CDR3 is 15 residues. The V gene's germline CDR1 is DFQATT and CDR2 SNEGSKA (reference sequence). With V trimmed by 0 bases and J by 6 bases, 9 bases remained unmatched. The CDR3 DNA sequence: TGCAGTGCTAGAGATCGGGGGGAGTCCGCCGATACGCAGTATTTT. This sequence encodes CSARDRGESADTQYF.